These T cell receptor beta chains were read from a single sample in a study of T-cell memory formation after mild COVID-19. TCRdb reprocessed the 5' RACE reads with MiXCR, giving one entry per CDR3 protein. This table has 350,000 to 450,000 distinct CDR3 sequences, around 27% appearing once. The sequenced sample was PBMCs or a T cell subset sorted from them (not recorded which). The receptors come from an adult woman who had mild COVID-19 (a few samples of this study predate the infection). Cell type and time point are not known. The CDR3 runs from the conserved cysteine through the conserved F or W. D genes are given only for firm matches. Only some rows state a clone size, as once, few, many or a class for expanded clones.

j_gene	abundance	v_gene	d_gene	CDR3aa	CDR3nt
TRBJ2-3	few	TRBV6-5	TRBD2	CASTRLAGGRDTDTQYF	TGTGCCAGCACCCGACTAGCGGGAGGGCGGGACACAGATACGCAGTATTTT
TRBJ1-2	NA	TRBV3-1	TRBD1	CASSPLGLGQGDRYTF	TGTGCCAGCAGCCCCCTTGGTTTGGGCCAGGGGGATCGCTACACCTTC
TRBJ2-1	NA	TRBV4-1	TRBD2	CASSLRTLGRGNEQFF	TGCGCCAGCAGCCTCCGGACTCTCGGGAGGGGCAATGAGCAGTTCTTC
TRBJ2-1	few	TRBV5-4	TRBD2	CASSSPTSGAYNEQFF	TGTGCCAGCAGCTCCCCGACTAGCGGGGCCTACAATGAGCAGTTCTTC
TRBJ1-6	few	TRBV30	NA	CAWSRTVSYNSPLHF	TGTGCCTGGAGCCGGACGGTCTCCTATAATTCACCCCTCCACTTT
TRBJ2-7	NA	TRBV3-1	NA	CASSQDQGPGVEQYF	TGTGCCAGCAGCCAAGACCAGGGACCGGGTGTGGAGCAGTACTTC
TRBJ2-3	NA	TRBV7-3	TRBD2	CASQETAGGSWDTQYF	TGTGCCAGCCAGGAAACAGCGGGGGGAAGTTGGGATACGCAGTATTTT
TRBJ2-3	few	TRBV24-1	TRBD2	CATSDVFEREITDTQYF	TGTGCCACCAGTGACGTTTTTGAGCGGGAGATAACAGATACGCAGTATTTT
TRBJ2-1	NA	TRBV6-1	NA	CASSEPRQGGNEQFF	TGTGCCAGCAGTGAGCCCCGGCAGGGAGGCAATGAGCAGTTCTTC
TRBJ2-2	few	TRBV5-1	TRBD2	CASSGGAGAAGELFF	TGCGCCAGCAGCGGGGGAGCGGGAGCTGCCGGGGAGCTGTTTTTT
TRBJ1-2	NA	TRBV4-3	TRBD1	CASSQDRGPEVYTF	TGCGCCAGCAGCCAGGACAGGGGGCCGGAGGTCTACACCTTC
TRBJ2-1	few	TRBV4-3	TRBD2	CASSQDSSGSTYNEQFF	TGCGCCAGCAGCCAAGACTCTAGCGGGAGTACCTACAATGAGCAGTTCTTC
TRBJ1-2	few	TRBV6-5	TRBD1	CASRDHRTGGFGGYTF	TGTGCCAGCCGAGACCACCGGACAGGGGGCTTCGGTGGCTACACCTTC
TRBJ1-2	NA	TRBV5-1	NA	CASSSFAGHSYGYTF	TGCGCCAGCAGCTCTTTTGCAGGGCATAGCTATGGCTACACCTTC
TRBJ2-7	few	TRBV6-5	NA	CASSSPGFYEQYF	TGTGCCAGCAGTTCGCCAGGGTTCTACGAGCAGTACTTC
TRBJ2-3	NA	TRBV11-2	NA	CASSEGLREVPDTQYF	TGTGCCAGCAGCGAAGGACTTCGGGAAGTGCCAGATACGCAGTATTTT
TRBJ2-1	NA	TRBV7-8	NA	CASSRRGINEQFF	TGTGCCAGCAGCCGTCGGGGTATCAATGAGCAGTTCTTC
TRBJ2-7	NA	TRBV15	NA	CATSRDTGRDEQYF	TGTGCCACCAGCAGAGATACAGGGAGGGACGAGCAGTACTTC
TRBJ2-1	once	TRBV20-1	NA	CSVPGTYNEQFF	TGCAGTGTCCCGGGAACCTACAATGAGCAGTTCTTC
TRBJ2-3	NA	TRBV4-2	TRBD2	CASSQRVAGGSTDTQYF	TGTGCCAGCAGCCAACGGGTAGCGGGGGGAAGCACAGATACGCAGTATTTT
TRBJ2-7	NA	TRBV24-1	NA	CATSLPGENEQYF	TGTGCCACCAGTCTTCCAGGAGAAAACGAGCAGTACTTC
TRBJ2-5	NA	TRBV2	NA	CASSEALQGAAGETQYF	TGTGCCAGCAGTGAAGCGCTTCAAGGGGCCGCTGGGGAGACCCAGTACTTC
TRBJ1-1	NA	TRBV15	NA	CATSRAQTVVTEAFF	TGTGCCACCAGCAGAGCGCAGACAGTTGTCACTGAAGCTTTCTTT
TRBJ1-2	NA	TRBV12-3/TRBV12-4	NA	CASTLSGGAYGYTF	TGTGCCAGCACCCTTTCTGGGGGGGCCTATGGCTACACCTTC
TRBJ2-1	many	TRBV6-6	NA	CASSFPSPTSYNEQFF	TGTGCCAGCAGTTTCCCTTCCCCTACCTCCTACAATGAGCAGTTCTTC
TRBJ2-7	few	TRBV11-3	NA	CASSLDPGQFYEQYF	TGTGCCAGCAGCTTAGACCCCGGACAGTTCTACGAGCAGTACTTC
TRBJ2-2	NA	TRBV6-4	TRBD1	CASSERTGHTGELFF	TGTGCCAGCAGTGAGAGGACAGGTCACACCGGGGAGCTGTTTTTT
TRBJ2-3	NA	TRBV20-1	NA	CSAGTYDQGTQYF	TGCAGTGCTGGGACTTACGATCAGGGTACGCAGTATTTT
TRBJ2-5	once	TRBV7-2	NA	CASSRDGKVRETQYF	TGTGCCAGCTCCCGAGACGGGAAAGTACGAGAGACCCAGTACTTC
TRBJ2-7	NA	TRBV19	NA	CASSIRSGEQYF	TGTGCCAGTAGTATCCGGAGTGGCGAGCAGTACTTC
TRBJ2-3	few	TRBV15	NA	CATSRDAVVTDTQYF	TGTGCCACCAGCAGAGATGCCGTGGTTACAGATACGCAGTATTTT
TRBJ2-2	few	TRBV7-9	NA	CASSLDGPGELFF	TGTGCCAGCAGCCTCGACGGCCCCGGGGAGCTGTTTTTT
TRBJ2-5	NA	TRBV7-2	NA	CASSLSRGTETQYF	TGTGCCAGCAGCTTAAGTCGAGGGACGGAGACCCAGTACTTC
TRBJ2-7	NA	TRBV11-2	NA	CASSLGGRGYEQYF	TGTGCCAGCAGCTTAGGGGGCAGGGGCTACGAGCAGTACTTC
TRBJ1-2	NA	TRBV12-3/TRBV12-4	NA	CASTPTLGGDGYTF	TGTGCCAGCACTCCTACCCTGGGGGGGGATGGCTACACCTTC
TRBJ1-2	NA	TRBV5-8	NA	CASSLGFSPRDGYTF	TGTGCCAGCAGCTTGGGGTTTAGTCCGAGGGACGGCTACACCTTC
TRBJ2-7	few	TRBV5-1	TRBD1	CASGTGATYEQYF	TGCGCCAGCGGGACAGGGGCAACCTACGAGCAGTACTTC
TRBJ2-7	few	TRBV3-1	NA	CASSHDPQVQYF	TGTGCCAGCAGCCACGACCCGCAGGTGCAGTACTTC
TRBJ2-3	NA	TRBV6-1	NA	CASRTGRAQDTQYF	TGTGCCAGCAGGACCGGCCGGGCCCAAGATACGCAGTATTTT
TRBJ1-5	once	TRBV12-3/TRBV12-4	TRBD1	CASSPTGGLFQPQHF	TGTGCCAGCAGTCCGACAGGGGGTTTGTTTCAGCCCCAGCATTTT
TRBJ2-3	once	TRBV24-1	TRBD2	CATSDPGTSGSGTQYF	TGTGCCACCAGTGATCCCGGGACTAGCGGGAGTGGTACGCAGTATTTT
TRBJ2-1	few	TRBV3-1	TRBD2	CASSQGTSVHNEQFF	TGTGCCAGCAGCCAAGGGACTAGCGTACACAATGAGCAGTTCTTC
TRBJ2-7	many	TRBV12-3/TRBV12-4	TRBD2	CASSSGLAAASYEQYF	TGTGCCAGCAGCTCCGGTCTAGCGGCAGCATCCTACGAGCAGTACTTC
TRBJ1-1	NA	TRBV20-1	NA	CSARKHTNTEAFF	TGCAGTGCTAGAAAACACACGAACACTGAAGCTTTCTTT
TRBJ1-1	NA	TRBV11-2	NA	CASSLGGVGQNTEAFF	TGTGCCAGCAGCTTAGGGGGAGTGGGACAGAACACTGAAGCTTTCTTT
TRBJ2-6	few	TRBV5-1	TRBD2	CASSFRRLAGGKSGANVLTF	TGCGCCAGCAGCTTCCGGAGACTAGCGGGAGGAAAGTCTGGGGCCAACGTCCTGACTTTC
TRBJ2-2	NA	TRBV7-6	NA	CASSQYPGVSGELFF	TGTGCCAGCAGCCAGTATCCAGGGGTCTCCGGGGAGCTGTTTTTT
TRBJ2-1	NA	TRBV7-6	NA	CASSPPAHGVNEQFF	TGTGCCAGCAGCCCTCCTGCTCACGGGGTCAATGAGCAGTTCTTC
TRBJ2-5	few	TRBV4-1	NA	CASSQEAGPYWTQYF	TGCGCCAGCAGCCAAGAGGCAGGCCCCTATTGGACCCAGTACTTC
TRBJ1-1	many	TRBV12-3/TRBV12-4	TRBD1	CASRTGGNTEAFF	TGTGCCAGCAGGACAGGGGGGAACACTGAAGCTTTCTTT
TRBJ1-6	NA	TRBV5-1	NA	CASSFDGHNSPLHF	TGCGCCAGCAGCTTCGACGGGCATAATTCACCCCTCCACTTT
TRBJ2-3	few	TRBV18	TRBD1	CASSPEETGRIKTDTQYF	TGTGCCAGCTCACCAGAAGAGACAGGGCGAATAAAAACAGATACGCAGTATTTT
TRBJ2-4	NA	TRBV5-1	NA	CASSLDGGYIQYF	TGCGCCAGCAGCTTGGACGGAGGGTACATTCAGTACTTC
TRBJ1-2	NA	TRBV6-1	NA	CASSEKAGYTF	TGTGCCAGCAGTGAAAAGGCGGGCTACACCTTC
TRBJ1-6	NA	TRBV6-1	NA	CASSEAWRGGSPLHF	TGTGCCAGCAGTGAAGCGTGGAGGGGGGGTTCACCCCTCCACTTT
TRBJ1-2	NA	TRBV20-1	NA	CSARVRRDSGGGYTF	TGCAGTGCTAGAGTCAGAAGGGACTCGGGGGGTGGCTACACCTTC
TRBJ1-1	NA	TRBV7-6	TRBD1	CASSLGQGVSDPSTEAFF	TGTGCCAGCAGCTTAGGACAGGGGGTATCCGACCCGTCAACTGAAGCTTTCTTT